Listed below are T cell receptor beta chains from one sample, sequenced in a study of siplizumab effects on memory and regulatory T cells. Repertoires were generated with immunoSEQ multiplex PCR, while TCRdb's copy carries only in-frame clones and drops some. Found here are some 41,000 clones, around 89% of them singletons; the top ten hold 0.25%. The sequenced sample was naive CD4+ T cells sorted from blood. Receptors originate from a human donor in good health. Both conserved end residues are part of each CDR3. A D gene is named only where the DNA matches it firmly. Only some rows state a clone size, as once, few, many or a class for expanded clones.

v_gene: TRBV14
abundance: few
j_gene: TRBJ1-5
d_gene: NA
CDR3nt: TGTGCCAGCAGCCAGACGGACGCAGGCTTCAATCAGCCCCAGCATTTT
CDR3aa: CASSQTDAGFNQPQHF

v_gene: TRBV2
abundance: NA
j_gene: TRBJ2-7
d_gene: TRBD1
CDR3nt: TGTGCCAGCAGCCGTGGACAGGGGAGCTCCTACGAGCAGTACTTC
CDR3aa: CASSRGQGSSYEQYF

v_gene: TRBV6-5
abundance: NA
j_gene: TRBJ2-1
d_gene: TRBD2
CDR3nt: TGTGCCAGCACCCGGAGCGGGAGAGTAGGGAATGAGCAGTTCTTC
CDR3aa: CASTRSGRVGNEQFF

v_gene: TRBV11-2
abundance: NA
j_gene: TRBJ1-6
d_gene: TRBD1
CDR3nt: TGTGCCAGCAGCTTAGTGGTCGGCCTTACCGGGACAGGGTATTCACCCCTCCACTTT
CDR3aa: CASSLVVGLTGTGYSPLHF

v_gene: TRBV6-6
abundance: NA
j_gene: TRBJ2-7
d_gene: TRBD1
CDR3nt: TGTGCCAGCAGCGGTCTAGGACAGGGCTTCTACGAGCAGTACTTC
CDR3aa: CASSGLGQGFYEQYF

v_gene: TRBV6-5
abundance: few
j_gene: TRBJ2-7
d_gene: TRBD1
CDR3nt: TGTGCCAGCAGTTACTCGACAGGGCCCTACGAGCAGTACTTC
CDR3aa: CASSYSTGPYEQYF

v_gene: TRBV2
abundance: NA
j_gene: TRBJ2-7
d_gene: NA
CDR3nt: TGTGCCAGCAACAGGATTTCCTACGAGCAGTACTTC
CDR3aa: CASNRISYEQYF

v_gene: TRBV6-5
abundance: NA
j_gene: TRBJ1-4
d_gene: TRBD1
CDR3nt: TGTGCCAGCAGTTACGGGACAGGGATGGCTAATGAAAAACTGTTTTTT
CDR3aa: CASSYGTGMANEKLFF

v_gene: TRBV10-3
abundance: NA
j_gene: TRBJ2-7
d_gene: TRBD2
CDR3nt: TGTGCCATCAGTGAGAGGCCCCCTGGTGCTAGCGGCTACGAGCAGTACTTC
CDR3aa: CAISERPPGASGYEQYF

v_gene: TRBV25-1
abundance: NA
j_gene: TRBJ1-2
d_gene: NA
CDR3nt: TGTGCCAGCAGTGCAGGACGTCTTAACTATGGCTACACCTTC
CDR3aa: CASSAGRLNYGYTF

v_gene: TRBV6-4
abundance: NA
j_gene: TRBJ2-3
d_gene: NA
CDR3nt: TGTGCCAGCAGTGACTCTGGGATCACAGATACGCAGTATTTT
CDR3aa: CASSDSGITDTQYF

v_gene: TRBV5-1
abundance: once
j_gene: TRBJ2-3
d_gene: NA
CDR3nt: TGCGCCAGCAGCTTGGAGAGGGGCCCCGGTACGCAGTATTTT
CDR3aa: CASSLERGPGTQYF